This T cell receptor beta chain was sequenced for a study of cytomegalovirus exposure and HLA in healthy donors. Findings and limits, study-wide: Among TCR sequences, most were rare, though some public TCRs appeared in many donors. A highly shared variant cluster was judged a likely technical artifact.

Per the germline V gene, CDR1 is SEHNR and CDR2 is FQNEAQ (reference sequence). Trimming cost V 5 bases and J 4 bases, with 18 bases left between them. This CDR3 region has 16 residues. In the PCR, 60 Vbeta and 13 Jbeta primers were used. The protocol was immunoSEQ multiplex PCR, while the TCRdb copy is restricted to in-frame clones and leaves out a portion. The sample yields some 90,000 clones, roughly 70% seen once. With respect to this clone: Its matching antigen is unknown.

This rearrangement joins TRBV7-9 to TRBJ2-1; perhaps TRBD2 as D (6 bases). The sample consisted of PBMCs. This TCR derives from a man between 50 and 59 years old in good health and CMV-seronegative. CDR3 sequence: CASSPPGSVGYNEQFF. Written as DNA, the CDR3 is TGTGCCAGCAGCCCCCCCGGGAGCGTCGGGTACAATGAGCAGTTCTTC.